This T cell receptor beta chain was obtained from a study of neurological immune-mediated disorders. This clonotype was seen repeatedly, ten times or more. Its antigen is unknown. By 5'RACE with 10-nucleotide random UMIs, the cDNA was made. TCRdb re-called the 5' RACE reads with MiXCR, one entry per CDR3 protein. The sample includes over 11,000 distinct CDR3 sequences, about 10% of them seen just once. Overall study findings and caveats: No sharing of CDR3 amino acid sequences was observed among expanded clones across subjects, suggesting private repertoires in all groups.

This TCR was sampled from a woman aged 40 to 49 in good health. The sample was PBMCs.

The CDR3, as DNA: TGTGCCAGCAGCCAAGCGGGCGGTGGTGGGGCCAACGTCCTGACTTTC. Protein sequence: CASSQAGGGGANVLTF. The rearrangement links TRBV3-1 to TRBJ2-6, with D unresolved. The CDR3 totals 16 residues. The germline V gene has CDR1 LGHDT and CDR2 YNNKEL (reference sequence). Between the trimmed V and J ends, which lost 1 base and 3 bases, there was a span of 10 bases.